This TCR beta chain comes out of a study of blood T cell repertoires in COVID-19. Overall study: Sites across the United States, Italy and Spain contributed samples from acute and convalescent COVID-19. T cells, B-cell-depleted T cells, or PBMCs provided the cDNA or gDNA that served as material.

Per the authors' pipeline: Reference gene primer amplification gave nucleated cell count estimates. Sequencing was performed with immunoSEQ multiplex PCR; in TCRdb, only in-frame clones are kept and a portion is missing. Clone size and V and J calls were adopted from that table, with D and trimming inferred from the DNA. The table shows approximately 250,000 clones, with around nine tenths occurring only once. Seattle participants joined during active infection and were tracked over time. The CDR3 is 15 amino acids. V was cut by 1 base and J by 1 base, with 10 bases left in between. Per the germline V gene, CDR1 is SGHVS and CDR2 is FNYEAQ.

This clonotype originated in a woman in her 70s with COVID-19, enrolled during active disease. This chain links TRBV7-6 with TRBJ1-1; D is ambiguous. Sequences were obtained from peripheral blood. The CDR3 DNA reads TGTGCCAGCAGCTTAGACGTGGAGTGGAACACTGAAGCTTTCTTT. Translating it yields CASSLDVEWNTEAFF.